This entry lists 24 T cell receptor beta chains sequenced from one sample in a study of blood T cell repertoires in COVID-19. Produced via immunoSEQ multiplex PCR; TCRdb's table is partial and in-frame only. The table has about 83,000 clones, around 90% seen once. Source material: peripheral blood. Receptor source: a woman in her 50s with active or convalescent COVID-19.

Worth noting for this clone: Other DNA sequences in the same sample also yield this CDR3. The genes are TRBV7-3 and TRBJ2-1; no reliable D call. Germline CDR1 is SGHTA and CDR2 is FQGTGA. Trimming pared 0 bases from V and 4 bases from J, leaving 4 bases between. The length of the CDR3 is 13 residues. In DNA, the CDR3 is TGTGCCAGCAGCTTAACCGGGTACAATGAGCAGTTCTTC. Amino acids: CASSLTGYNEQFF.

The V call is TRBV4-3, the J call TRBJ1-2; 10 nucleotides align to TRBD1. The ends lost 1 base at V and 8 bases at J; junction bases unmatched: 7. Germline V CDR1 and CDR2: LGHNA, YSLEER. The CDR3 totals 15 residues. The CDR3 loop is CASSQGPTGGQGYTF. CDR3 DNA: TGCGCCAGCAGCCAAGGTCCGACAGGGGGCCAGGGCTACACCTTC.

This rearrangement joins TRBV12-3 or TRBV12-4 to TRBJ1-1; D is uncertain. The V end was cut by 1 base, the J end by 10 bases, with 13 bases between. The CDR3 is 13 residues long. The chain's CDR3 is CASSLGNPQRAFF. CDR3 DNA sequence: TGTGCCAGCAGTTTAGGAAACCCTCAGCGAGCTTTCTTT.

The chain combines TRBV30 with TRBJ2-1, with TRBD2 matching over 11 bases. The CDR3 length is 16 residues. J gave up 6 bases and V 0 bases, and 7 bases lay outside the gene matches. Per the germline V gene, CDR1 is GTSNPN and CDR2 is SVGIG (reference sequence). As DNA, the CDR3 is TGTGCCTGGAGTGTAATCGGACTAGCGGGTAGCAATGAGCAGTTCTTC. It encodes CAWSVIGLAGSNEQFF.

The chain employs TRBV12-5 and TRBJ1-2; D is unclear. Per germline, CDR1 LGHNT and CDR2 FRNRAP. The germline V and J ends were trimmed by 1 base and 4 bases, with 7 bases remaining between them. There are 13 residues in the CDR3. The chain's CDR3 is CASGLGEGYGYTF. The DNA of the CDR3 is TGTGCTAGTGGTTTGGGGGAGGGCTATGGCTACACCTTC.

This clone was seen a handful of times. The chain recombines TRBV6-6 with TRBJ1-2, with D hard to call. This CDR3 comprises 11 residues. CDR1 MNHNY and CDR2 SVGAGI come from the germline V gene (reference sequence). CDR3 loop: CVSRGNYGYTF. The CDR3 nucleotides are TGTGTATCACGGGGAAACTATGGCTACACCTTC.

The chain combines TRBV5-1 with TRBJ1-1; 7 positions match TRBD1. Germline trimming cut 0 bases from V and 4 bases from J; bases unmatched to any gene: 3. The CDR3 is made up of 14 amino acids. Germline CDR1 SGHRS, CDR2 YFSETQ. The CDR3 nucleotides are TGCGCCAGCAGCTTGGCCAGGGGGGCCACTGAAGCTTTCTTT. This sequence encodes CASSLARGATEAFF.

This clone was detected once. J is TRBJ1-3 and V is TRBV4-1; maybe TRBD1 (5 bases). Per the germline V gene, CDR1 is MGHRA and CDR2 is YSYEKL. The length of the CDR3 is 15 residues. Trimming cost V 2 bases and J 0 bases, with 8 bases left between them. Here the CDR3 reads CASSQFQGSGNTIYF. Here the CDR3 DNA reads TGCGCCAGCAGCCAATTTCAGGGCTCTGGAAACACCATATATTTT.

This clone was seen only a few times. One junction end disagrees with the germline gene, perhaps due to a read error. The rearrangement joins TRBV7-7 to TRBJ2-2; D possibly corresponds to TRBD1 (6 bases). This CDR3 is built from 15 residues. Germline CDR1 is SSHAT and CDR2 is FNYEAQ (reference sequence). CDR3 sequence reads: CASSPDRSNTGELFF. DNA for the CDR3: TGTGCTAGCAGCCCAGACAGGTCGAACACCGGGGAGCTGTTTTTT.

The J gene is TRBJ1-5, the V gene TRBV16, with D tentatively TRBD1 (5 bases). V shed 3 bases and J shed 7 bases, with 13 bases lying between them. The CDR3 sequence is 14 residues long. Germline lookup yields CDR1 KGHSY and CDR2 FQNENV. The CDR3 reads CASSQAQVLQPQHF. The DNA for the CDR3 is TGTGCCAGCAGCCAGGCACAGGTTTTACAGCCCCAGCATTTT.

The chain links TRBV7-2 to TRBJ1-1, with TRBD1 matching over 7 bases. Germline V gene data show CDR1 as SGHTA and CDR2 as FQGNSA. The junction had 8 bases not matched to a gene; V was cut back by 0 bases and J by 4 bases. This CDR3 contains 16 residues. The CDR3 DNA reads TGTGCCAGCAGCTTAGCGAAGAAGGGGGCCCGCACTGAAGCTTTCTTT. Amino acid sequence: CASSLAKKGARTEAFF. Full variable domain (missing parts from reference TRBV7-2 and TRBJ1-1): GAGVSQSPSNKVTEKGKDVELRCDPISGHTALYWYRQSLGQGLEFLIYFQGNSAPDKSGLPSDRFSAERTGGSVSTLTIQRTQQEDSAVYLCASSLAKKGARTEAFFGQGTRLTVV.

The J gene is TRBJ2-5, the V gene TRBV19, with D perhaps matching TRBD2 (7 bases). V was pared by 6 bases and J by 1 base, with 15 bases between. This CDR3 has 15 residues. The germline CDR1 and CDR2 sequences are LNHDA and SQIVND (reference sequence). CDR3 coding DNA: TGTGCCAGTAGAAGGGGGGGAACTCCCCAAGAGACCCAGTACTTC. This encodes CASRRGGTPQETQYF. Together with reference TRBV19 and TRBJ2-5, the CDR3 gives the full variable domain: DGGITQSPKYLFRKEGQNVTLSCEQNLNHDAMYWYRQDPGQGLRLIYYSQIVNDFQKGDIAEGYSVSREKKESFPLTVTSAQKNPTAFYLCASRRGGTPQETQYFGPGTRLLVL.

The V gene is TRBV27, the J gene TRBJ2-1; perhaps TRBD1 as D (6 bases). The V end lost 6 bases, the J end lost 4 bases, and 13 bases lay between the germline ends. Germline V gene sequence: CDR1 MNHEY, CDR2 SMNVEV (reference sequence). The CDR3 is made up of 14 amino acids. The CDR3 sequence: CASSSGAAYNEQFF. The CDR3 DNA reads TGTGCCAGCAGCTCAGGGGCAGCTTACAATGAGCAGTTCTTC.

This chain connects TRBV25-1 to TRBJ2-3; 7 bases align to TRBD2. Germline-derived CDR1 and CDR2 are MGHDK and SYGVNS. The CDR3 runs 12 residues. In DNA form, the CDR3 reads TGTGCAGTGGGGAGGGGAGTCGGTACGCAGTATTTT. Translating it yields CAVGRGVGTQYF.

CDR3 in DNA: TGTGCCAGCAGCCCCGGGACTAGCGGTAGCACAGATACGCAGTATTTT. Residues: CASSPGTSGSTDTQYF. The chain recombines TRBV7-9 with TRBJ2-3, with 11 bases aligning to TRBD2. Trimming at V came to 5 bases and at J to 0 bases, leaving 4 bases not matched to a gene. The CDR3 is 16 amino acids. The germline gives CDR1 SEHNR, CDR2 FQNEAQ (reference sequence).

The chain has TRBV9 and TRBJ1-1; weak D call: TRBD1 (5 bases). Germline assignment: CDR1 SGDLS and CDR2 YYNGEE. The V and J ends lost 4 bases and 5 bases respectively, with 12 bases between them. The CDR3 sequence is 13 residues long. The CDR3 reads CASSNPGGTEAFF. The DNA of the CDR3 is TGTGCCAGCAGCAACCCCGGGGGTACTGAAGCTTTCTTT.

The J gene is TRBJ2-3, the V gene TRBV4-2; tentatively, D is TRBD1 (8 bases). Trimming shortened V by 0 bases and J by 4 bases, and 14 bases separated the two germline ends. CDR1 is LGHNA and CDR2 is YNFKEQ in the germline V gene. The CDR3 contains 16 residues. The CDR3, as DNA: TGTGCCAGCAGCCAAGATACAGGGGGAGGGTCAGATACGCAGTATTTT. Protein: CASSQDTGGGSDTQYF.

Comments on this clone: Other nucleotide sequences in the sample specify the same CDR3. This rearrangement joins TRBV5-8 to TRBJ2-5; TRBD1 aligns across 9 bases. V shed 4 bases, J shed 2 bases, and the junction held 3 bases outside the gene matches. This CDR3 is 14 amino acids long. Looked up from germline, CDR1 is SGHTS and CDR2 is YDEGEE. Here the CDR3 reads CASSPGQGQETQYF. The CDR3 region has the DNA TGTGCCAGCAGCCCGGGACAGGGACAAGAGACCCAGTACTTC.

A few counts support this clone. The chain is built from TRBV4-2 and TRBJ2-6, with 8 bases that match TRBD1. Germline V gives CDR1 LGHNA, CDR2 YNFKEQ. V dropped 1 base and J dropped 4; count of bases not matched to a gene: 6. The CDR3 length is 17 residues. CDR3 DNA: TGTGCCAGCAGCCAAGCCCAGGGGGCGCAGGGGGCCAACGTCCTGACTTTC. This encodes CASSQAQGAQGANVLTF.

This chain joins TRBV10-3 and TRBJ2-3, with TRBD2 identical over 11 bases. J gave up 2 bases and V 5 bases, and 6 bases lay outside the gene matches. This CDR3 region has 16 residues. Germline V gene sequence: CDR1 ENHRY, CDR2 SYGVKD. CDR3 sequence reads: CAISTLLAGDTDTQYF. The CDR3 DNA reads TGTGCCATCAGTACACTACTAGCGGGGGACACAGATACGCAGTATTTT.

The rearrangement uses TRBV30 and TRBJ1-1; unclear D gene. This CDR3 is built from 14 residues. With 0 bases removed from V and 1 base from J, the gap between germline ends came to 9 bases. CDR1 GTSNPN and CDR2 SVGIG come from the germline V gene (reference sequence). The CDR3 is CAWSVPPRNTEAFF. For the CDR3, the DNA is TGTGCCTGGAGTGTACCCCCCAGGAACACTGAAGCTTTCTTT.

The chain uses TRBV6-2 or TRBV6-3 and TRBJ1-2; the D gene is possibly TRBD1 (5 bases). Trimming cost V 5 bases and J 8 bases, with 12 bases left between them. The CDR3 length is 12 residues. Germline V CDR1 and CDR2: MNHEY, SVGEGT. The CDR3 sequence: CASSDSPEGYTF. Written as DNA, the CDR3 is TGTGCCAGCAGTGACAGCCCCGAGGGCTACACCTTC.

The CDR3 here is CASKLAGSGANVLTF. For the CDR3, the DNA is TGTGCCAGTAAGCTCGCGGGCTCTGGGGCCAACGTCCTGACTTTC. This rearrangement joins TRBV19 to TRBJ2-6, with D maybe TRBD2 (5 bases). CDR3 length: 15 amino acids. Germline CDR1 is LNHDA and CDR2 is SQIVND (reference sequence). V was clipped by 7 bases and J by 0 bases, with 10 bases between them.

The chain couples TRBV5-6 to TRBJ2-5; D may be TRBD2 (5 bases). CDR1 is SGHDT, CDR2 YYEEEE, per germline. The CDR3 contains 15 residues. V was shortened by 4 bases and J by 5 bases, with 18 bases between the two germline ends. DNA of the CDR3: TGTGCCAGCAGCCCCCCCGTGGGAGCGAAGGAGACCCAGTACTTC. Translating gives CASSPPVGAKETQYF.